This TCR beta chain was identified in a study of blood T cell repertoires in COVID-19. The CDR3 sequence is 13 residues long. V lost 5 bases and J lost 3, with 10 bases in between. Original methodology: Nucleated cell counts were estimated from reference gene primer amplification. The table came from immunoSEQ multiplex PCR; TCRdb's copy has only in-frame clones and leaves some out. V and J calls and clone size are given by that table; D and trimming were obtained from the DNA. The table has approximately 60,000 clones, roughly 85% seen once; the top ten hold around 16%. Material for sequencing was peripheral blood. The TCR comes from a human donor in a cohort sampled during active COVID-19. The chain employs TRBV12-3 or TRBV12-4 and TRBJ1-1, with D perhaps matching TRBD1 (5 bases). The chain's CDR3 is CASSKTEDTEAFF. In nucleotides, the CDR3 is TGTGCCAGCAGTAAGACAGAGGACACTGAAGCTTTCTTT.